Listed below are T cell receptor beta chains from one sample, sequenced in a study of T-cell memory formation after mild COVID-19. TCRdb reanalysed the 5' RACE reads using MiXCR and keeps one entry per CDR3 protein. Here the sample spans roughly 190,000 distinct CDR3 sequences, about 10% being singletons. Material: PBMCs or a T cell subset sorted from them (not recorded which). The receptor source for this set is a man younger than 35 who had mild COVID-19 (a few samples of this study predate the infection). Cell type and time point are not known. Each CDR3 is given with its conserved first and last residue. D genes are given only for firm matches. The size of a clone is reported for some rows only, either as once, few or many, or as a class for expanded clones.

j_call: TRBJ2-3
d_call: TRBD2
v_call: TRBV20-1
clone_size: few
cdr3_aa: CSASGGAVEGTDTQYF
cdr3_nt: TGCAGTGCTAGCGGGGGGGCCGTTGAGGGGACAGATACGCAGTATTTT

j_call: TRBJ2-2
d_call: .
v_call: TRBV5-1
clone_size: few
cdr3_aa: CASSLLGNTGELFF
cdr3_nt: TGCGCCAGCAGCCTGCTGGGTAACACCGGGGAGCTGTTTTTT

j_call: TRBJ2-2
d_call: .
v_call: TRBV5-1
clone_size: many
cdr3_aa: CASSLAENTGELFF
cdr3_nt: TGCGCCAGCAGCTTGGCAGAGAACACCGGGGAGCTGTTTTTT

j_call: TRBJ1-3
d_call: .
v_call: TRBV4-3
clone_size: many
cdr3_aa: CASSHDLHTIYF
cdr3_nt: TGCGCCAGCAGCCACGACCTCCACACCATATATTTT

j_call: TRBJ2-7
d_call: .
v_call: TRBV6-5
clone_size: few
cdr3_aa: CASSRGTRLYEQYF
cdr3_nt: TGTGCCAGCAGTAGGGGGACGCGCCTCTACGAGCAGTACTTC

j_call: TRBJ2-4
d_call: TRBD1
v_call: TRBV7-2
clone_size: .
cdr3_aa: CASSSRQGIQYF
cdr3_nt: TGTGCCAGCAGCAGCCGACAGGGAATTCAGTACTTC

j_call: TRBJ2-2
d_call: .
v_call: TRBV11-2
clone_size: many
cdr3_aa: CASSRFPSGGVRPGELFF
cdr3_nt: TGTGCCAGCAGCCGCTTCCCCTCAGGAGGCGTCCGACCCGGGGAGCTGTTTTTT

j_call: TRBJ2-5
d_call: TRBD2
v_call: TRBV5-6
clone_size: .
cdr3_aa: CASSWRLAQETQYF
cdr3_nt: TGTGCCAGCAGCTGGAGACTAGCCCAAGAGACCCAGTACTTC

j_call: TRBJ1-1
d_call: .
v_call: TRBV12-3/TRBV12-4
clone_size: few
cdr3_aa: CASSPQGWGTEAFF
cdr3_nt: TGTGCCAGCAGCCCACAGGGTTGGGGGACTGAAGCTTTCTTT

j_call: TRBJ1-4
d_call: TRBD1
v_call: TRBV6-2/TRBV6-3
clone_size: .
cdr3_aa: CATRIQGVTNEKLFF
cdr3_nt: TGTGCCACCCGGATACAGGGGGTAACTAATGAAAAACTGTTTTTT

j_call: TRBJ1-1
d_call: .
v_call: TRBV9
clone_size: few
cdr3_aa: CASSVSRGADTEAFF
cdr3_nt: TGTGCCAGCAGCGTGTCTCGGGGTGCGGACACTGAAGCTTTCTTT

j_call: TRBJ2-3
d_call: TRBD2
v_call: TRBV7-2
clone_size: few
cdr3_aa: CASSPSQAGGTDTQYF
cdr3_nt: TGTGCCAGCAGCCCCTCCCAAGCGGGGGGCACAGATACGCAGTATTTT

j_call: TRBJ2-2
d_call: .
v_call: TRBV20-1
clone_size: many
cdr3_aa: CSASSGAGTGELFF
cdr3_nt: TGCAGTGCTAGTTCCGGCGCCGGTACCGGGGAGCTGTTTTTT

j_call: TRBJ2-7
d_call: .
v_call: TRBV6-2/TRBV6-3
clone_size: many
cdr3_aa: CASSDYPGTLNEQYF
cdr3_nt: TGTGCCAGCAGTGACTATCCCGGGACTCTCAACGAGCAGTACTTC

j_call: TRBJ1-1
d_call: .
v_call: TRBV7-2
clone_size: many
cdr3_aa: CASSRQMNTEAFF
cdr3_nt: TGTGCCAGCAGCCGACAGATGAACACTGAAGCTTTCTTT

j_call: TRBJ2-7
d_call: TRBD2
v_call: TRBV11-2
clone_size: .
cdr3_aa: CASRTLAGSYEQYF
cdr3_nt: TGTGCCAGCAGGACACTAGCGGGGAGCTACGAGCAGTACTTC

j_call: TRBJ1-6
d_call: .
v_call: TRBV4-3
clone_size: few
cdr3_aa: CASSQDSRSLGGSPLHF
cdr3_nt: TGCGCCAGCAGCCAAGACAGTAGGTCCCTAGGCGGGTCACCCCTCCACTTT

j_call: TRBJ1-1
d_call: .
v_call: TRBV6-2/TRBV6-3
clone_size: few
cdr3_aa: CASSYSPTWWEEAFF
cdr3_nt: TGTGCCAGCAGTTACTCTCCTACGTGGTGGGAGGAAGCTTTCTTT

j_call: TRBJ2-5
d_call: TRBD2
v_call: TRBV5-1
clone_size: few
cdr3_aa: CASSPTPSGGETQYF
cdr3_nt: TGCGCCAGCAGCCCGACCCCTAGCGGGGGAGAGACCCAGTACTTC

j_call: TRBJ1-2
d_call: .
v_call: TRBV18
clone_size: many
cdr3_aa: CARGQKAYGYTF
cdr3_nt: TGTGCCAGAGGACAGAAGGCTTATGGCTACACCTTC

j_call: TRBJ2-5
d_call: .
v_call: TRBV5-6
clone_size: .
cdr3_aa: CASSPGGPGGTETQYF
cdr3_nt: TGTGCCAGCAGCCCCGGCGGTCCAGGGGGGACAGAGACCCAGTACTTC

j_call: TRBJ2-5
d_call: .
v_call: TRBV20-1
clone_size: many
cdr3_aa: CSANKAGSWAETQYF
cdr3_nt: TGCAGTGCAAACAAAGCAGGGAGTTGGGCAGAGACCCAGTACTTC

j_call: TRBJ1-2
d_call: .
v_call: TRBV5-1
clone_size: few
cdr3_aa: CASSVIPGQGNYGYTF
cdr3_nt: TGCGCCAGCAGCGTCATCCCCGGTCAGGGGAACTATGGCTACACCTTC

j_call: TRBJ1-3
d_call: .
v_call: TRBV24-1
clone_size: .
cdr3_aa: CATSDSPGRLSGNTIYF
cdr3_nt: TGTGCCACCAGTGATTCGCCGGGACGGCTCTCTGGAAACACCATATATTTT

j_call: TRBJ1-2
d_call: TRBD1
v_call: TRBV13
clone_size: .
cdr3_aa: CASSLTGTATPNYGYTF
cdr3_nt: TGTGCCAGCAGCTTAACTGGGACAGCCACCCCAAACTATGGCTACACCTTC

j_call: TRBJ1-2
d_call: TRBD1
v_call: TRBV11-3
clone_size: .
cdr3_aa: CASSPTGGKYYGYTF
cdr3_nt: TGTGCCAGCAGCCCGACAGGGGGGAAATACTATGGCTACACCTTC

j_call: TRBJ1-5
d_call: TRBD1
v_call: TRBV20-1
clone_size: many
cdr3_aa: CSATGTAKRAQHF
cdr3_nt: TGCAGTGCAACCGGGACAGCAAAGAGGGCCCAGCATTTT

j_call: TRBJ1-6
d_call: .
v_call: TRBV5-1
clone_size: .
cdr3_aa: CASSLAGGDNSPLHF
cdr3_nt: TGCGCCAGCAGCTTGGCCGGCGGAGATAATTCACCCCTCCACTTT

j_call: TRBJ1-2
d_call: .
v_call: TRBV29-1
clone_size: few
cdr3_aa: CSVEAGGGYTF
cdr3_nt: TGCAGCGTTGAAGCTGGGGGTGGCTACACCTTC

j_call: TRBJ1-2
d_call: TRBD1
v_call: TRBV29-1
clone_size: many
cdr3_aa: CSGKSGQGDGYTF
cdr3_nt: TGCAGCGGAAAATCCGGACAGGGCGATGGCTACACCTTC

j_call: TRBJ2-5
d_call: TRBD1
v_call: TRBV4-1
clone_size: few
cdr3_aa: CASSRPGQGQETQYF
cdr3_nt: TGCGCCAGCAGCCGACCGGGACAGGGACAAGAGACCCAGTACTTC

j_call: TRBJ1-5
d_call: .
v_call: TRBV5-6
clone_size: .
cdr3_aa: CASSSLARGSNQPQHF
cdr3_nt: TGTGCCAGCAGCTCCTTGGCGAGGGGCAGCAATCAGCCCCAGCATTTT

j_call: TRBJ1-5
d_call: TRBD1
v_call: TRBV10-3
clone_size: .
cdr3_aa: CAISDQGAEQPQHF
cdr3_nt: TGTGCCATCAGTGATCAGGGGGCTGAACAGCCCCAGCATTTT

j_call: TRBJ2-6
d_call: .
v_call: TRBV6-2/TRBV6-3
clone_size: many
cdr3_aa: CAARTGYSGANVLTF
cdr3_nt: TGTGCCGCCAGAACAGGTTATTCTGGGGCCAACGTCCTGACTTTC

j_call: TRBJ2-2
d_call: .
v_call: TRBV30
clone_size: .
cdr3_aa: CAWRSAGNTGELFF
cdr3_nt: TGTGCCTGGAGGTCGGCGGGAAACACCGGGGAGCTGTTTTTT

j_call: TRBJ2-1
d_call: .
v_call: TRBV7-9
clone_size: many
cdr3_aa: CASSSGGGSLNEQFF
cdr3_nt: TGTGCCAGCAGCTCAGGGGGGGGAAGCCTCAATGAGCAGTTCTTC

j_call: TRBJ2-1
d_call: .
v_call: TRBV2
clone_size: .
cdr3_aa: CASSADQDKVFF
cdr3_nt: TGTGCCAGCAGTGCCGATCAGGATAAAGTTTTCTTC

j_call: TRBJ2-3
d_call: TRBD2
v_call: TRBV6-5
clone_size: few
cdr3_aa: CASSKPAGGEDTQYF
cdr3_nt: TGTGCCAGCAGTAAACCGGCGGGGGGTGAGGATACGCAGTATTTT

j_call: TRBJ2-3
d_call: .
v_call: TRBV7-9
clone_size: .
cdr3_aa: CASSLAIRDTQYF
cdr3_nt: TGTGCCAGCAGCTTAGCGATACGAGATACGCAGTATTTT

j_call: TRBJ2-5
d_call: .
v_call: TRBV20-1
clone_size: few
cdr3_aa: CSAIVEIGETQYF
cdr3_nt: TGCAGTGCTATCGTAGAGATCGGCGAGACCCAGTACTTC

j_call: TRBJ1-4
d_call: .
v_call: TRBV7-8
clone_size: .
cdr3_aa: CASSFRGRFAGNEKLFF
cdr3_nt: TGTGCCAGCAGCTTCAGGGGCCGGTTTGCGGGTAATGAAAAACTGTTTTTT

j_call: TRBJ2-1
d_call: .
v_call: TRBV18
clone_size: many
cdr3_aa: CASSPGTGPDEQFF
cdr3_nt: TGTGCCAGCTCACCGGGGACTGGCCCGGATGAGCAGTTCTTC

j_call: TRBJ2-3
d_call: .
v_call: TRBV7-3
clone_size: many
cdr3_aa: CASSSGPIDTQYF
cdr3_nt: TGTGCCAGCAGCTCCGGACCCATAGATACGCAGTATTTT

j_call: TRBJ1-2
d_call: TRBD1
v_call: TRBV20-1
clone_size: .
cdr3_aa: CSAVAGGGLIHNYGYTF
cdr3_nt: TGCAGTGCTGTTGCAGGGGGTGGACTAATACATAACTATGGCTACACCTTC

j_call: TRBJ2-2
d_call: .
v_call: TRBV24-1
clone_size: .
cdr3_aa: CATSDPVDGGRTGELFF
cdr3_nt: TGTGCCACCAGTGATCCGGTGGACGGAGGGCGCACCGGGGAGCTGTTTTTT

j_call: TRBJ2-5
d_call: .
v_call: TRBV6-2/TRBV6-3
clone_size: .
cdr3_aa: CASSGGEETQYF
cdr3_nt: TGTGCCAGCAGTGGAGGGGAAGAGACCCAGTACTTC